Following are 15 T cell receptor beta chains from one sample sequenced in a study of shared clonotypes between healthy human individuals. The table came from immunoSEQ multiplex PCR; TCRdb's copy has only in-frame clones and leaves some out. The sample holds 1.4 million or so clones, approximately 98.5% seen once. Sequencing input: naive CD4+ T cells sorted from blood. Noted subset: CD45RA+ positively selected. Receptors originate from a man in his thirties or forties in good health.

The V gene is TRBV18, the J gene TRBJ1-2, with D maybe TRBD1 (5 bases). Per germline, CDR1 KGHSH and CDR2 LQKENI. This CDR3 spans 16 amino acids. V was cut by 3 bases and J by 3 bases, with 17 bases left in between. This CDR3 reads CASSPPVRGTDYGYTF. The CDR3, as DNA: TGTGCCAGCTCACCCCCGGTCAGAGGGACGGACTATGGCTACACCTTC.

This chain links TRBV30 with TRBJ2-7; unclear D gene. CDR1 and CDR2 (germline): GTSNPN, SVGIG (reference sequence). Trimming removed 5 bases from V and 0 bases from J, with 8 bases in between. The CDR3 is made up of 12 amino acids. The CDR3 bases are TGTGCCTGGTGCGACGCCTCCTACGAGCAGTACTTC. Translated, it gives CAWCDASYEQYF.

The chain employs TRBV19 and TRBJ2-5; tentatively, D is TRBD1 (6 bases). Germline CDR1 reads LNHDA; CDR2 reads SQIVND (reference sequence). The length of the CDR3 is 13 residues. V lost 3 bases and J 5 bases, leaving 10 bases between the germline ends. The CDR3 is CASSIQGLETQYF. DNA for the CDR3: TGTGCCAGTAGTATTCAGGGGCTGGAGACCCAGTACTTC.

The chain carries TRBV7-2 and TRBJ2-2, with TRBD2 identical over 7 bases. The CDR3 has 15 amino acids. V shed 1 base, J shed 7 bases, and the junction held 6 bases outside the gene matches. Germline values: CDR1 SGHTA, CDR2 FQGNSA. The CDR3 loop is CASSLVGRAGGELFF. The CDR3 DNA reads as TGTGCCAGCAGCTTAGTTGGGAGGGCCGGCGGGGAGCTGTTTTTT.

The CDR3 here is CASTEIGVPGRDTYEQYF. The DNA of the CDR3 is TGTGCCAGCACCGAAATAGGGGTACCGGGACGGGACACCTACGAGCAGTACTTC. The chain uses TRBV28 and TRBJ2-7, with D possibly matching TRBD1 (6 bases). V lost 7 bases to trimming and J lost 2 bases, with 27 bases between them. Germline values: CDR1 MDHEN, CDR2 SYDVKM. The length of the CDR3 is 18 residues. The variable domain in full, completed from reference TRBV28 and TRBJ2-7, reads DVKVTQSSRYLVKRTGEKVFLECVQDMDHENMFWYRQDPGLGLRLIYFSYDVKMKEKGDIPEGYSVSREKKERFSLILESASTNQTSMYLCASTEIGVPGRDTYEQYFGPGTRLTVT.

In regard to this clone: This sample also contains other DNA sequences that code for the same CDR3. The chain uses TRBV5-5 and TRBJ1-1; D gene unclear. Trimming shortened V by 0 bases and J by 1 base, and 4 bases separated the two germline ends. CDR1 SGHKS and CDR2 YYEKEE come from the germline V gene (reference sequence). This CDR3 spans 13 amino acids. In DNA, the CDR3 is TGTGCCAGCAGCTTGGAGGGGAACACTGAAGCTTTCTTT. This sequence encodes CASSLEGNTEAFF.

This chain connects TRBV6-5 to TRBJ2-7, with 11 bases aligning to TRBD2. V was pared by 4 bases and J by 2 bases, with 1 base of the junction left unmatched. This CDR3 has 14 amino acids. The germline gives CDR1 MNHEY, CDR2 SVGAGI. The CDR3 here is CASSSSGGTYEQYF. CDR3 coding DNA: TGTGCCAGCAGTTCTAGCGGGGGGACCTACGAGCAGTACTTC.

V and J are TRBV2 and TRBJ1-2, with TRBD1 as a possible D gene (5 bases). V lost 7 bases and J 8 bases, leaving 20 bases between the germline ends. This CDR3 has 14 residues. Germline V gene lookup returns CDR1 SNHLY and CDR2 FYNNEI. The DNA for the CDR3 is TGTGCCAGCAAGGGGCTGCAGACCCGTATAGGCTACACCTTC. Amino acids: CASKGLQTRIGYTF.

The chain employs TRBV28 and TRBJ1-1; D gene ambiguous. CDR3 length: 13 residues. Germline values: CDR1 MDHEN, CDR2 SYDVKM. Trimming stripped 4 bases from V and 0 bases from J, with 6 bases between. The CDR3 sequence: CASSWELNTEAFF. CDR3 coding DNA: TGTGCCAGCAGTTGGGAGCTGAACACTGAAGCTTTCTTT.

The V gene is TRBV9, the J gene TRBJ2-7; 11 nucleotides align to TRBD1. This CDR3 comprises 15 residues. J was trimmed by 7 bases and V by 3 bases; bases with no gene match: 9. CDR1 SGDLS and CDR2 YYNGEE come from the germline V gene. The CDR3 loop reads CASSAVDRGRGEQYF. Written as DNA, the CDR3 is TGTGCCAGCAGCGCCGTGGACAGGGGGCGCGGAGAGCAGTACTTC.

The chain links TRBV10-3 to TRBJ1-2; no clear D gene. There are 14 residues in the CDR3. Germline V gene sequence: CDR1 ENHRY, CDR2 SYGVKD. V lost 3 bases and J lost 4, with 12 bases in between. The CDR3 loop reads CAISDPGRIYGYTF. The CDR3 DNA follows: TGTGCCATCAGTGACCCTGGACGGATCTATGGCTACACCTTC.

The V call is TRBV27, the J call TRBJ2-7; D perhaps matches TRBD2 (6 bases). Germline values: CDR1 MNHEY, CDR2 SMNVEV (reference sequence). Trimming cost V 0 bases and J 3 bases, with 21 bases left between them. CDR3 size: 18 residues. This CDR3 reads CASSLSRKTSWSFYEQYF. CDR3 sequence (DNA): TGTGCCAGCAGTTTATCCCGTAAAACTAGCTGGTCCTTCTACGAGCAGTACTTC.

This clone showed up just once. The chain has TRBV28 and TRBJ2-7; D uncertain. Germline V gives CDR1 MDHEN, CDR2 SYDVKM. Trimming pared 7 bases from V and 3 bases from J, leaving 16 bases between. The CDR3 runs 14 residues. CDR3 region: CASTDPWVIYEQYF. The CDR3 DNA follows: TGTGCCAGCACCGACCCCTGGGTCATCTACGAGCAGTACTTC.

A word on this clone: Mismatch with germline at one junction end may stem from a read error. The J gene is TRBJ2-1, the V gene TRBV5-1; TRBD2 agrees at 11 bases. The CDR3 is 15 residues long. Germline CDR1 SGHRS, CDR2 YFSETQ. The CDR3 bases are TGCGCCAGCACCCAGACTAGCGGGACTTACAGTGAGCAGTTCTTC. As protein: CASTQTSGTYSEQFF. Filled out from reference TRBV5-1 and TRBJ2-1, the complete variable domain reads KAGVTQTPRYLIKTRGQQVTLSCSPISGHRSVSWYQQTPGQGLQFLFEYFSETQRNKGNFPGRFSGRQFSNSRSEMNVSTLELGDSALYLCASTQTSGTYSEQFFGPGTRLTVL.

The chain recombines TRBV28 with TRBJ2-1; 7 bases match TRBD1. The V segment lost 5 bases and the J segment 3 bases; nucleotides outside the gene matches: 4. Germline CDR1 reads MDHEN; CDR2 reads SYDVKM. The CDR3 contains 14 residues. CDR3 sequence (DNA): TGTGCCAGCAGTCTGGGGGACAGCTACAATGAGCAGTTCTTC. Translated: CASSLGDSYNEQFF.